This T cell receptor beta chain was documented in a study of T cell repertoires in cytomegalovirus infection (dated by TCRdb to the late 2010s). About the study as a whole: Donor HLA type was relevant to the analysis, because carriage of CMV infection together with the matching HLA type was indicated by public TCR beta signatures.

The CDR3 measures 14 amino acids from cysteine to phenylalanine. Just CDR3 DNA is preserved here, 42 bases in frame from base 1. According to the germline V gene, CDR1 reads KGHSH and CDR2 reads LQKENI. At the junction V is shortened by 0 bases and J by 1 base, with 6 bases in between. The reads were generated on an Illumina HiSeq 1500. TCRdb reprocessing: public reads trimmed at Q25 with fastp, clones called with MiXCR, in-frame beta chains kept. When rows share a CDR3 protein, they turn into one entry using the most common DNA and genes. Present in this sample are 680,000 or so distinct CDR3 sequences, less than 40% of which were seen just once. 2.8% of the sample is taken by the ten largest. Turning to this clonotype: Its cognate antigen has yet to be identified. Base quality data are lacking; no much larger clone is found one base away.

What the study reported, not specific to this receptor: Cumulative frequency of public TCR beta family members discriminated carriers of CMV infection plus the relevant HLA type in this cohort and an independent 352-donor cohort. The ex vivo response was dominated by HLA-C-restricted CMV-specific TCR beta clonotypes, which also provided the single most frequent clonotype in two of eight donors.

The sequence joins TRBV18 to TRBJ1-1; no confident D gene assignment can be made. This clonotype was sampled from a human donor in good health (CMV status not recorded). Some clones in this sample may be carry-over from other donors' samples. Sequencing was done on a sample of PBMCs. The bases read TGTGCCAGCTCACCACCGAGTAGGAACACTGAAGCTTTCTTT. Its protein is CASSPPSRNTEAFF.